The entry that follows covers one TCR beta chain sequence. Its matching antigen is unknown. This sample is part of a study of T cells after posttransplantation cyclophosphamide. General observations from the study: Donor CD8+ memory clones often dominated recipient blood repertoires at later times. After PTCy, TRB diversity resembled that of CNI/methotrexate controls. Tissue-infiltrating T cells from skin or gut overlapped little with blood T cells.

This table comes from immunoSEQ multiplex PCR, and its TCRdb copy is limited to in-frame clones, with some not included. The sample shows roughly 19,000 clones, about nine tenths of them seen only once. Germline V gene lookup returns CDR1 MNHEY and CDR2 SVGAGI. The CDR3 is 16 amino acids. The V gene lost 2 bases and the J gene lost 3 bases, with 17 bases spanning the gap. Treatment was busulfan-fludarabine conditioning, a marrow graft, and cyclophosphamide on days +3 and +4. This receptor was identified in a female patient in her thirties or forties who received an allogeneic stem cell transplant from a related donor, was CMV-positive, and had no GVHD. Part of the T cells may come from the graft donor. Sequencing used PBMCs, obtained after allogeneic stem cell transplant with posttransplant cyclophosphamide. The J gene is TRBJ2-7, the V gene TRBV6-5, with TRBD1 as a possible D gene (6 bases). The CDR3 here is CASSYVFQTGDYEQYF. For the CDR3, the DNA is TGTGCCAGCAGTTACGTTTTTCAGACAGGCGACTACGAGCAGTACTTC.